This record concerns one TCR beta chain sequence. Its antigen remains unknown. CD45RO-negative cells were positively selected for CCR7, leaving out terminally differentiated effector memory CD45RA+ cells. V shed 2 bases and J shed 1 base, with 7 bases lying between them. CDR3 length equals 14 residues. Per the germline V gene, CDR1 is MDHEN and CDR2 is SYDVKM. The sample originates from a study of shared clonotypes between healthy human individuals. The overall study: A donor's plate count was three for CD4 naive and three for CD4 memory; CD8 naive had two and CD8 memory one. General study findings and limits: The sole specimen, blood, was sampled, and tissue repertoires likely differ.

150 to 250 ng DNA, tens of thousands of T cell genomes, went into each sorted-subset replicate PCR. Some clones are missing from TCRdb's copy, which holds only in-frame ones; the method was immunoSEQ multiplex PCR. The sample carries around 600,000 clones, about 95% recorded once. V and J are TRBV28 and TRBJ2-3, with unresolved D. This TCR came from a woman in her 30s in good health. Sequencing was carried out using naive CD8+ T cells sorted from blood. The CDR3 sequence is CASSLRVGTDTQYF. Here the CDR3 DNA reads TGTGCCAGCAGTTTAAGGGTCGGCACAGATACGCAGTATTTT.